The 21 T cell receptor beta chains in this list originate from one sample, sequenced in a study of sequential checkpoint blockade in melanoma. Here immunoSEQ multiplex PCR was the method, and the copy in TCRdb shows in-frame clones only, minus some. The sample holds about 5,500 clones, 39% seen once. Documented treatment: randomized to nivolumab then ipilimumab (arm A) or the reverse (arm B). Sequenced here: tumor tissue (inferred from file names), sampled from a patient given nivolumab and ipilimumab in sequence. Receptor source: a human donor with melanoma.

V gene TRBV28 combines with J gene TRBJ2-2; D is possibly TRBD2 (5 bases). CDR3 size: 15 residues. Trimming removed 6 bases at V and 4 bases at J, with 15 bases between. CDR1 MDHEN and CDR2 SYDVKM come from the germline V gene. The DNA for the CDR3 is TGTGCCAGCAGCCCCGTGGTTGAGGGCACCGGGGAGCTGTTTTTT. This codes for CASSPVVEGTGELFF. The variable domain in full, with the rest retrieved from reference TRBV28 and TRBJ2-2, is DVKVTQSSRYLVKRTGEKVFLECVQDMDHENMFWYRQDPGLGLRLIYFSYDVKMKEKGDIPEGYSVSREKKERFSLILESASTNQTSMYLCASSPVVEGTGELFFGEGSRLTVL.

This clone was seen a handful of times. CDR3 residues: CASSLAAPDTQYF. The CDR3, as DNA: TGTGCCAGCAGCTTAGCGGCGCCAGATACGCAGTATTTT. The rearrangement links TRBV7-1 to TRBJ2-3; maybe TRBD2 (6 bases). TRBV7-1 is reported as an ORF; its role is uncertain. The CDR3 length is 13 residues. With 4 bases removed from V and 4 bases from J, the gap between germline ends came to 9 bases.

Judged by abundance, this clone is medium-sized. V and J are TRBV11-3 and TRBJ2-7; D is perhaps TRBD1 or TRBD2 (5 bases each). Trimming took 5 bases from V and 0 from J, leaving 17 bases between them. CDR1 and CDR2 (germline): SGHNT, YENEEA. CDR3 length: 16 residues. CDR3 sequence reads: CASSQGDGESSYEQYF. CDR3 nucleotide sequence: TGTGCCAGCAGCCAAGGGGACGGAGAGAGCTCCTACGAGCAGTACTTC.

The genes are TRBV9 and TRBJ2-2, with 8 bases identical to TRBD1. Germline assignment: CDR1 SGDLS and CDR2 YYNGEE. CDR3 length: 16 residues. The J segment lost 6 bases and the V segment lost 5 bases, leaving 12 bases of the junction unmatched. The CDR3 protein is CASSEEGGQASGELFF. DNA of the CDR3: TGTGCCAGCAGTGAAGAGGGGGGACAGGCCTCCGGGGAGCTGTTTTTT. The entire variable domain, with the rest obtained from reference TRBV9 and TRBJ2-2, is as follows: DSGVTQTPKHLITATGQRVTLRCSPRSGDLSVYWYQQSLDQGLQFLIQYYNGEERAKGNILERFSAQQFPDLHSELNLSSLELGDSALYFCASSEEGGQASGELFFGEGSRLTVL.

This clone was recorded a few times. V and J are TRBV9 and TRBJ2-1; D is ambiguous. The CDR3 loop spans 14 amino acids. Germline assignment: CDR1 SGDLS and CDR2 YYNGEE. Trimming left V 2 bases short and J 4 bases short, with 10 bases between. The CDR3 DNA follows: TGTGCCAGCAGCGTGGGTAACATTTACAATGAGCAGTTCTTC. Amino acid sequence: CASSVGNIYNEQFF.

There are a few counts of this clone. The chain carries TRBV6-8 and TRBJ2-5; 10 nucleotides align to TRBD2. Trimming cost V 4 bases and J 5 bases; bases outside gene matches: 7. The CDR3 is made up of 15 amino acids. Germline V lookup: CDR1 MNHGY, CDR2 SAAAGT. The CDR3 is CASSSLAGVAETQYF. In nucleotides, the CDR3 is TGTGCCAGCAGTTCCCTAGCGGGAGTCGCGGAGACCCAGTACTTC.

This clone was seen more than once but under ten times. V gene TRBV7-6 combines with J gene TRBJ1-4; D possibly corresponds to TRBD1 (6 bases). Germline V gene data show CDR1 as SGHVS and CDR2 as FNYEAQ. The length of the CDR3 is 15 residues. Trimming removed 1 base at V and 4 bases at J, with 10 bases between. The CDR3 coding sequence is TGTGCCAGCAGCTTAGAAGGGGGAGGTAATGAAAAACTGTTTTTT. Translating it yields CASSLEGGGNEKLFF.

The rearrangement links TRBV29-1 to TRBJ2-1, with D maybe TRBD2 (6 bases). The CDR3 length is 14 residues. Between the trimmed V and J ends, which lost 6 bases and 5 bases, there was a span of 17 bases. CDR1 and CDR2 from the germline V gene are SQVTM and ANQGSEA. CDR3 bases: TGCAGCGTCGCTTTAGCTGGACTAAACAATGAGCAGTTCTTC. It yields the protein CSVALAGLNNEQFF.

V and J are TRBV19 and TRBJ1-2; D unclear. CDR3 length equals 15 residues. The germline V and J ends were trimmed by 3 bases and 7 bases, with 18 bases remaining between them. Germline assignment: CDR1 LNHDA and CDR2 SQIVND (reference sequence). The CDR3 loop reads CASSISVGLSSGYTF. The CDR3 nucleotides are TGTGCCAGTAGTATTTCGGTGGGGTTATCTTCTGGCTACACCTTC.

The chain joins TRBV6-8 to TRBJ2-7; the match to TRBD2 covers 11 bases. This CDR3 has 19 amino acids. Germline loops: CDR1 MNHGY, CDR2 SAAAGT. V was pared by 5 bases and J by 9 bases, with 24 bases of the junction left unmatched. The chain's CDR3 is CASSLSIQATGLAAWGQYF. In DNA form, the CDR3 reads TGTGCCAGCAGTCTTTCAATTCAGGCTACGGGACTAGCGGCATGGGGGCAGTACTTC.

This clone is medium-sized. This chain joins TRBV9 and TRBJ2-3; D not resolved. CDR3 length: 13 residues. V shed 0 bases and J shed 3 bases, with 5 bases lying between them. The germline V gene encodes CDR1 SGDLS and CDR2 YYNGEE. CDR3 sequence: CASSVVGTDTQYF. The CDR3 nucleotides read TGTGCCAGCAGCGTAGTGGGGACAGATACGCAGTATTTT.

The V call is TRBV5-1, the J call TRBJ2-5, with a tentative D call TRBD1 (5 bases). Germline V gene sequence: CDR1 SGHRS, CDR2 YFSETQ. The CDR3 contains 18 residues. V shed 6 bases and J shed 2 bases, with 26 bases lying between them. CDR3 coding DNA: TGCGCCAGCACCCCAAACTATGGACACCCTTTGACTCAAGAGACCCAGTACTTC. Translation gives CASTPNYGHPLTQETQYF.

The V and J genes are TRBV19 and TRBJ1-1; the D is unclear. CDR1 is LNHDA, CDR2 SQIVND, per germline (reference sequence). V was cut by 7 bases and J by 4 bases, with 10 bases left in between. The CDR3 length is 12 residues. CDR3 DNA sequence: TGTGCCAGTAAGGCAGACCCCACTGAAGCTTTCTTT. Translating it yields CASKADPTEAFF.

The chain joins TRBV18 to TRBJ2-2; TRBD1 matches at 10 bases. The junction had 2 bases not matched to a gene; V was cut back by 1 base and J by 3 bases. The CDR3 runs to 16 residues. CDR1 is KGHSH, CDR2 LQKENI, per germline. The CDR3 DNA is TGTGCCAGCTCACCACGGACAGGGGGTGACACCGGGGAGCTGTTTTTT. Encoded protein: CASSPRTGGDTGELFF.

This clone has at least ten counts. CDR3 nucleotide sequence: TGTGCCTGGAGACCCCGGATTTCTAACTATGGCTACACCTTC. Translated, it gives CAWRPRISNYGYTF. The genes are TRBV30 and TRBJ1-2; D not certain. Germline V gene data show CDR1 as GTSNPN and CDR2 as SVGIG (reference sequence). Trimming shortened V by 3 bases and J by 0 bases, and 11 bases separated the two germline ends. The CDR3 runs 14 residues.

By its share, this clone is medium-sized (0.01 to 0.1%). This rearrangement joins TRBV11-3 to TRBJ1-1; TRBD1 agrees at 10 bases. Germline trimming cut 1 base from V and 5 bases from J; bases unmatched to any gene: 4. The CDR3 extends over 15 amino acids. Germline CDR1 SGHNT, CDR2 YENEEA. CDR3 nucleotide sequence: TGTGCCAGCAGCTTAGTACGGACAGGGGGAACTGAAGCTTTCTTT. Its protein product is CASSLVRTGGTEAFF.

The V and J genes are TRBV14 and TRBJ1-3, with TRBD1 matching 7 bases. The length of the CDR3 is 15 residues. With V trimmed by 4 bases and J by 2 bases, 5 bases remained unmatched. Germline V gives CDR1 SGHDN, CDR2 FVKESK. CDR3 nucleotide sequence: TGTGCCAGCAGCCGTATCACAGGGGCTGGAAACACCATATATTTT. Translation: CASSRITGAGNTIYF.

The chain links TRBV5-1 to TRBJ2-7, with a weak D call TRBD1 (7 bases). Looked up from germline, CDR1 is SGHRS and CDR2 is YFSETQ. The V end was cut by 3 bases, the J end by 6 bases, with 19 bases between. The CDR3 is 15 amino acids. Written as DNA, the CDR3 is TGCGCCAGCAGCTCGGTTGGAGGAGGGGGCGGCGAGCAGTACTTC. Protein: CASSSVGGGGGEQYF. The variable domain in full, with the rest retrieved from reference TRBV5-1 and TRBJ2-7, is KAGVTQTPRYLIKTRGQQVTLSCSPISGHRSVSWYQQTPGQGLQFLFEYFSETQRNKGNFPGRFSGRQFSNSRSEMNVSTLELGDSALYLCASSSVGGGGGEQYFGPGTRLTVT.

This clone was picked up a small number of times. This rearrangement joins TRBV5-1 to TRBJ2-7, with a possible D match to TRBD2 (6 bases). The CDR3 runs 14 residues. Trimming removed 0 bases at V and 5 bases at J, with 12 bases between. Germline loops: CDR1 SGHRS, CDR2 YFSETQ. The CDR3 loop reads CASSLVMGGDEQYF. CDR3 nucleotide sequence: TGCGCCAGCAGCTTGGTAATGGGAGGCGACGAGCAGTACTTC.

The rearrangement joins TRBV29-1 to TRBJ1-3, with unresolved D. Trimming stripped 4 bases from V and 0 bases from J, with 10 bases between. The CDR3 is 14 amino acids. Germline V gene lookup returns CDR1 SQVTM and CDR2 ANQGSEA. The CDR3 DNA follows: TGCAGCGTTGTTGGCGGCCACTCTGGAAACACCATATATTTT. Encoded protein: CSVVGGHSGNTIYF.

This chain joins TRBV18 and TRBJ1-1; TRBD1 is a possible D gene (5 bases). V gave up 3 bases and J gave up 4 bases, with 15 bases separating them. This CDR3 spans 15 amino acids. CDR1 is KGHSH and CDR2 is LQKENI in the germline V gene. The CDR3 here is CASSPSETGGTEAFF. CDR3 DNA: TGTGCCAGCTCACCGTCAGAGACGGGGGGCACTGAAGCTTTCTTT.